This T cell receptor (beta chain) was identified during a study of a mutant IDH1 vaccine in newly diagnosed glioma. Study overall: Each patient was administered eight vaccinations, scheduled in weeks 1, 3, 5, 7, 11, 15, 19 and 23.

In the case of this clone: The antigen remains unidentified.

As to time point: week 5, during vaccination. The vaccine gave 300 ug of a 20-mer mutant IDH1 peptide subcutaneously per dose. Germline V gene lookup returns CDR1 MNHEY and CDR2 SVGAGI. The CDR3 runs 13 residues. Trimming pared 7 bases from V and 4 bases from J, leaving 11 bases between. Clones were read by immunoSEQ multiplex PCR, and TCRdb kept only the in-frame ones, dropping some. The sample shows approximately 40,000 clones, roughly 74% of them seen only once. The chain joins TRBV6-5 to TRBJ1-3; unclear D gene. This TCR was sampled from a man aged 35-49 years with glioma. The sequences come from PBMCs, collected from a glioma patient whose treatment included an IDH1 peptide vaccine. In DNA form, the CDR3 reads TGTGCCAGCATACGATTGGGCGGAAACACCATATATTTT. Its translation is CASIRLGGNTIYF.